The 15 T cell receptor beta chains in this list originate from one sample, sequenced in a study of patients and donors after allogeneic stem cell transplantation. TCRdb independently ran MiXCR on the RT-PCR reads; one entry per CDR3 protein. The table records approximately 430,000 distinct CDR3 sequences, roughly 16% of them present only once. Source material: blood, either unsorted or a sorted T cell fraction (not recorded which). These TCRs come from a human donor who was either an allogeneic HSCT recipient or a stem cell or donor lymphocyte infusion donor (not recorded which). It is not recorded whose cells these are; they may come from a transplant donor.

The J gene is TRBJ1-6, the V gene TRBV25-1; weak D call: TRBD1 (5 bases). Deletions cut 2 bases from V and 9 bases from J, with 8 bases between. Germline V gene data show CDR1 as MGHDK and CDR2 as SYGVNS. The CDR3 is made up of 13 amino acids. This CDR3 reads CASSEGRGSPLHF. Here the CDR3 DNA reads TGTGCCAGCAGTGAAGGAAGGGGTTCACCCCTCCACTTT.

CDR3 sequence (DNA): TGTGCCAGCAGTCGACCTCCGGACAGCCGGTATAATTCACCCCTCCACTTT. Amino acids: CASSRPPDSRYNSPLHF. The chain links TRBV6-2 or TRBV6-3 to TRBJ1-6; possible D gene TRBD1, 6 bases. Per the germline V gene, CDR1 is MNHEY and CDR2 is SVGEGT. Trimming cost V 5 bases and J 4 bases, with 18 bases left between them. There are 17 residues in the CDR3.

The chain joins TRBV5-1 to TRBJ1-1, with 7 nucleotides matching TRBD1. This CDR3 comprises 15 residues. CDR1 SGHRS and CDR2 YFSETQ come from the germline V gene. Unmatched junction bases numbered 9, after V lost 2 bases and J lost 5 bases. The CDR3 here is CASSLTGDGGTEAFF. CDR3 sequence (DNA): TGCGCCAGCAGCTTAACAGGGGACGGGGGGACTGAAGCTTTCTTT.

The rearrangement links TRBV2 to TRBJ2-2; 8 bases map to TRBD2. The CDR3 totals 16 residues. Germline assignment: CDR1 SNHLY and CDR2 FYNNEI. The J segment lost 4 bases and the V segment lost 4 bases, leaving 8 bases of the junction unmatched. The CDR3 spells CASSAGSGGLTGELFF. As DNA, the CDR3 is TGTGCCAGCAGTGCGGGGAGCGGGGGACTCACCGGGGAGCTGTTTTTT.

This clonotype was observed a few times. CDR3 DNA sequence: TGCGCCAGCAGCTTCCTAGACAGGGCGGCTGGAAACACCATATATTTT. Protein: CASSFLDRAAGNTIYF. This chain connects TRBV5-1 to TRBJ1-3, with 7 nucleotides matching TRBD1. CDR3 size: 16 residues. Germline lookup yields CDR1 SGHRS and CDR2 YFSETQ. With V trimmed by 2 bases and J by 2 bases, 7 bases remained unmatched.

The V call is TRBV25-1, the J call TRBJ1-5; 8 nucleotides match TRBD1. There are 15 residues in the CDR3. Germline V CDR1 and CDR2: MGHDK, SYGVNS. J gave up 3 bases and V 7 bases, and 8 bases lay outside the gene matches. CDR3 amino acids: CASTIEGQANQPQHF. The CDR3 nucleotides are TGTGCCAGCACTATCGAGGGACAGGCCAATCAGCCCCAGCATTTT.

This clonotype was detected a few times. The CDR3 loop is CASTSAGAGTGELFF. CDR3 DNA sequence: TGTGCCAGCACCTCCGCGGGGGCGGGGACCGGGGAGCTGTTTTTT. The chain links TRBV6-1 to TRBJ2-2; TRBD2 might be the D (7 bases). V was pared by 7 bases and J by 5 bases, with 17 bases between. This CDR3 has 15 residues. Germline CDR1 MNHNS, CDR2 SASEGT.

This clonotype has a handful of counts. The CDR3 DNA reads as TGTGCCAGCAGTGAAGCGCGGGCAGGGATGAGAGAGACCCAGTACTTC. Translating it yields CASSEARAGMRETQYF. The chain couples TRBV6-1 to TRBJ2-5; D is tentatively TRBD1 or TRBD2 (5 bases each). Between the trimmed V and J ends, which lost 0 bases and 4 bases, there was a span of 15 bases. Looked up from germline, CDR1 is MNHNS and CDR2 is SASEGT. This CDR3 has 16 amino acids.

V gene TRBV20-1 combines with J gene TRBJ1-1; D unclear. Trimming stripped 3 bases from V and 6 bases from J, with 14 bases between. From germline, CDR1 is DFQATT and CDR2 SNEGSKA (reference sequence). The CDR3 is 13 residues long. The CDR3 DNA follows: TGCAGTGCTAGTCGACCGATTATCCCTGAAGCTTTCTTT. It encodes CSASRPIIPEAFF.

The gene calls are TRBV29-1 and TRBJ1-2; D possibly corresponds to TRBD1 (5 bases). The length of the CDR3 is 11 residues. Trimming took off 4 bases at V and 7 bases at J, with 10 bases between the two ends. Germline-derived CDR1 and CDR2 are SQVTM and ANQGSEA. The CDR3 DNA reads TGCAGCGTTGGGGGGGGTCGTGGCTACACCTTC. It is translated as CSVGGGRGYTF.

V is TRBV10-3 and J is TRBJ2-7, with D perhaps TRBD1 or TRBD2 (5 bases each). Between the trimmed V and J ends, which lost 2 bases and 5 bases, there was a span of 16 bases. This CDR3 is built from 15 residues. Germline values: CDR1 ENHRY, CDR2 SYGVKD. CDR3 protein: CAISEPGRSPDEQYF. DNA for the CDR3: TGTGCCATCAGTGAGCCGGGACGGAGTCCGGACGAGCAGTACTTC.

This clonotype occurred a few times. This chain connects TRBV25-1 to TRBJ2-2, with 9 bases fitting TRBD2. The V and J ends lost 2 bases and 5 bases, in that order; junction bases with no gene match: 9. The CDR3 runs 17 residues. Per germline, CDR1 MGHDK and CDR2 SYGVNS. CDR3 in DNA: TGTGCCAGCAGTGAAGGGGGTAGCGGGAGAATTACCGGGGAGCTGTTTTTT. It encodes CASSEGGSGRITGELFF.

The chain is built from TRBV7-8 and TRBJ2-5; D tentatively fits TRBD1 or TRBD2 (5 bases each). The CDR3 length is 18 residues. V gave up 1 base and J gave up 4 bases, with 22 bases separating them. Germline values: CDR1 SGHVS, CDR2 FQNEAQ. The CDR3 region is CASSLVEGIQVQRETQYF. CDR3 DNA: TGTGCCAGCAGCTTAGTCGAGGGGATTCAGGTTCAACGAGAGACCCAGTACTTC.

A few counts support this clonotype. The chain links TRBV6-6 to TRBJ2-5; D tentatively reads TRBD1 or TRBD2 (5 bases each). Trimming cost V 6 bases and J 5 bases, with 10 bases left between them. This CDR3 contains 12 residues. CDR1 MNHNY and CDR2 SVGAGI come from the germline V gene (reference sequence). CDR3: CASRTGAETQYF. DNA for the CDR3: TGTGCCAGCAGGACCGGGGCCGAGACCCAGTACTTC.

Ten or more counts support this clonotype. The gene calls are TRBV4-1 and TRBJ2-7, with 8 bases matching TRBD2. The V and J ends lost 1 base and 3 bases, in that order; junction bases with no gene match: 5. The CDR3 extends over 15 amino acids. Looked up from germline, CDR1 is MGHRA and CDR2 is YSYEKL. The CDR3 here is CASSQVGTRDYEQYF. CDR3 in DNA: TGCGCCAGCAGCCAAGTCGGGACTAGGGACTACGAGCAGTACTTC.